This entry features one TCR beta chain sequence. Antigen: not known. The source of the sample is a study of OX40 agonist ivuxolimab in advanced cancers. As for the study in general: Participants averaged roughly 60 years of age (range about 23 to 90) and were around 80% male.

Produced via immunoSEQ multiplex PCR; TCRdb's table is partial and in-frame only. Among tens of thousands of clones listed, around four fifths were seen once. The CDR3 covers 15 residues. Trimming left V 0 bases short and J 2 bases short, with 7 bases between. Germline V CDR1 and CDR2: MRHNA, SNTAGT. Study-wide results and caveats: CD4+ and CD8+ blood T cells expanded clonally by week 6 at 0.1 to 3.0 mg/kg.

The chain employs TRBV6-4 and TRBJ2-2, with D unresolved. The TCR originated in an adult with an advanced solid tumor such as melanoma, head and neck, liver or kidney cancer. This material consisted of CD4+ or CD8+ T cells sorted from blood, taken in a trial of the OX40 agonist ivuxolimab. CDR3 in amino acids: CASSDSMGNTGELFF. In DNA form, the CDR3 reads TGTGCCAGCAGTGACTCGATGGGAAACACCGGGGAGCTGTTTTTT.